The next 10 T cell receptor beta chains were all read from a single sample in a study of blood T cell repertoires in COVID-19. Generated by immunoSEQ multiplex PCR, the TCRdb table keeps only in-frame clones and is missing some. The table shows around 300,000 clones, with about 86% occurring only once. Sequences were obtained from peripheral blood. The receptors come from a man aged 25 to 45 with active or convalescent COVID-19.

The rearrangement links TRBV3-1 (or the pseudogene TRBV3-2) to TRBJ1-2; D is ambiguous. The CDR3 covers 12 residues. Trimming stripped 0 bases from V and 6 bases from J, with 5 bases between. Germline V lookup: CDR1 LGHDT, CDR2 YNNKEL (reference sequence). In nucleotides, the CDR3 is TGTGCCAGCAGCCAAGATTATGATGGCTACACCTTC. Amino acid sequence: CASSQDYDGYTF.

V and J are TRBV10-1 and TRBJ1-3, with TRBD1 matching 7 bases. Trimming at V came to 6 bases and at J to 4 bases, leaving 3 bases not matched to a gene. This CDR3 has 13 residues. Per the germline V gene, CDR1 is WNHNN and CDR2 is SYGVQD (reference sequence). CDR3 bases: TGCGCCAGCAGGCACAGGGGCGGAAACACCATATATTTT. The encoded protein is CASRHRGGNTIYF.

The V and J genes are TRBV19 and TRBJ2-1; maybe TRBD1 (6 bases). CDR1 is LNHDA and CDR2 is SQIVND in the germline V gene (reference sequence). Trimming removed 5 bases from V and 3 bases from J, with 17 bases in between. The CDR3 consists of 16 residues. DNA of the CDR3: TGTGCCAGTAGTTCCCAGGGGTCCCTGTACTACAATGAGCAGTTCTTC. Encoded protein: CASSSQGSLYYNEQFF.

In nucleotides, the CDR3 is TGTGCCAGCAGGCTGACAATCAATCAAGAGACCCAGTACTTC. Translating it yields CASRLTINQETQYF. The genes are TRBV6-5 and TRBJ2-5; D unresolved. The CDR3 sequence is 14 residues long. V was cut by 6 bases and J by 2 bases, with 13 bases left in between. Germline CDR1 and CDR2: MNHEY and SVGAGI.

The chain is built from TRBV4-2 and TRBJ2-7; 10 bases align to TRBD2. The germline V gene encodes CDR1 LGHNA and CDR2 YNFKEQ. This CDR3 spans 16 amino acids. The junction had 2 bases not matched to a gene; V was cut back by 0 bases and J by 0 bases. CDR3 sequence: CASSQEGTSDSYEQYF. In DNA form, the CDR3 reads TGTGCCAGCAGCCAAGAGGGGACTAGCGACTCCTACGAGCAGTACTTC.

The chain carries TRBV30 and TRBJ1-1; no definite D call. Germline lookup yields CDR1 GTSNPN and CDR2 SVGIG (reference sequence). The V end lost 1 base, the J end lost 7 bases, and 10 bases lay between the germline ends. The CDR3 has 12 amino acids. CDR3 coding DNA: TGTGCCTGGAGTGAATTGAGTGGTGAAGCTTTCTTT. Residues: CAWSELSGEAFF.

In DNA, the CDR3 is TGTGCCAGCACCCTAGGAAACGGGGTGGGGGGCTACACCTTC. It is translated as CASTLGNGVGGYTF. The genes are TRBV28 and TRBJ1-2; D is uncertain. Trimming removed 7 bases at V and 8 bases at J, with 20 bases between. CDR3 length: 14 amino acids. CDR1 MDHEN and CDR2 SYDVKM come from the germline V gene.

V gene TRBV7-7 combines with J gene TRBJ2-1, with D possibly matching TRBD1 (5 bases). The germline V gene encodes CDR1 SSHAT and CDR2 FNYEAQ (reference sequence). This CDR3 is built from 14 residues. V was trimmed by 1 base and J by 9 bases, leaving 13 bases between them. The CDR3 DNA reads TGTGCCAGCAGCTTAGAGTCAGAAAGGGGTGAGCAGTTCTTC. It is translated as CASSLESERGEQFF.

V is TRBV5-1 and J is TRBJ2-6, with unresolved D. Deletions cut 0 bases from V and 2 bases from J, with 3 bases between. CDR1 and CDR2 (germline): SGHRS, YFSETQ. CDR3 length: 14 amino acids. In DNA, the CDR3 is TGCGCCAGCAGCTTGGCCACTGGGGCCAACGTCCTGACTTTC. It is translated as CASSLATGANVLTF.

The chain is built from TRBV27 and TRBJ1-1; possibly TRBD1 for D (5 bases). CDR3 size: 14 residues. The V end lost 4 bases, the J end lost 4 bases, and 13 bases lay between the germline ends. From germline, CDR1 is MNHEY and CDR2 SMNVEV (reference sequence). CDR3 residues: CASSSGIWGTEAFF. CDR3 DNA sequence: TGTGCCAGCAGTTCAGGGATTTGGGGCACTGAAGCTTTCTTT.